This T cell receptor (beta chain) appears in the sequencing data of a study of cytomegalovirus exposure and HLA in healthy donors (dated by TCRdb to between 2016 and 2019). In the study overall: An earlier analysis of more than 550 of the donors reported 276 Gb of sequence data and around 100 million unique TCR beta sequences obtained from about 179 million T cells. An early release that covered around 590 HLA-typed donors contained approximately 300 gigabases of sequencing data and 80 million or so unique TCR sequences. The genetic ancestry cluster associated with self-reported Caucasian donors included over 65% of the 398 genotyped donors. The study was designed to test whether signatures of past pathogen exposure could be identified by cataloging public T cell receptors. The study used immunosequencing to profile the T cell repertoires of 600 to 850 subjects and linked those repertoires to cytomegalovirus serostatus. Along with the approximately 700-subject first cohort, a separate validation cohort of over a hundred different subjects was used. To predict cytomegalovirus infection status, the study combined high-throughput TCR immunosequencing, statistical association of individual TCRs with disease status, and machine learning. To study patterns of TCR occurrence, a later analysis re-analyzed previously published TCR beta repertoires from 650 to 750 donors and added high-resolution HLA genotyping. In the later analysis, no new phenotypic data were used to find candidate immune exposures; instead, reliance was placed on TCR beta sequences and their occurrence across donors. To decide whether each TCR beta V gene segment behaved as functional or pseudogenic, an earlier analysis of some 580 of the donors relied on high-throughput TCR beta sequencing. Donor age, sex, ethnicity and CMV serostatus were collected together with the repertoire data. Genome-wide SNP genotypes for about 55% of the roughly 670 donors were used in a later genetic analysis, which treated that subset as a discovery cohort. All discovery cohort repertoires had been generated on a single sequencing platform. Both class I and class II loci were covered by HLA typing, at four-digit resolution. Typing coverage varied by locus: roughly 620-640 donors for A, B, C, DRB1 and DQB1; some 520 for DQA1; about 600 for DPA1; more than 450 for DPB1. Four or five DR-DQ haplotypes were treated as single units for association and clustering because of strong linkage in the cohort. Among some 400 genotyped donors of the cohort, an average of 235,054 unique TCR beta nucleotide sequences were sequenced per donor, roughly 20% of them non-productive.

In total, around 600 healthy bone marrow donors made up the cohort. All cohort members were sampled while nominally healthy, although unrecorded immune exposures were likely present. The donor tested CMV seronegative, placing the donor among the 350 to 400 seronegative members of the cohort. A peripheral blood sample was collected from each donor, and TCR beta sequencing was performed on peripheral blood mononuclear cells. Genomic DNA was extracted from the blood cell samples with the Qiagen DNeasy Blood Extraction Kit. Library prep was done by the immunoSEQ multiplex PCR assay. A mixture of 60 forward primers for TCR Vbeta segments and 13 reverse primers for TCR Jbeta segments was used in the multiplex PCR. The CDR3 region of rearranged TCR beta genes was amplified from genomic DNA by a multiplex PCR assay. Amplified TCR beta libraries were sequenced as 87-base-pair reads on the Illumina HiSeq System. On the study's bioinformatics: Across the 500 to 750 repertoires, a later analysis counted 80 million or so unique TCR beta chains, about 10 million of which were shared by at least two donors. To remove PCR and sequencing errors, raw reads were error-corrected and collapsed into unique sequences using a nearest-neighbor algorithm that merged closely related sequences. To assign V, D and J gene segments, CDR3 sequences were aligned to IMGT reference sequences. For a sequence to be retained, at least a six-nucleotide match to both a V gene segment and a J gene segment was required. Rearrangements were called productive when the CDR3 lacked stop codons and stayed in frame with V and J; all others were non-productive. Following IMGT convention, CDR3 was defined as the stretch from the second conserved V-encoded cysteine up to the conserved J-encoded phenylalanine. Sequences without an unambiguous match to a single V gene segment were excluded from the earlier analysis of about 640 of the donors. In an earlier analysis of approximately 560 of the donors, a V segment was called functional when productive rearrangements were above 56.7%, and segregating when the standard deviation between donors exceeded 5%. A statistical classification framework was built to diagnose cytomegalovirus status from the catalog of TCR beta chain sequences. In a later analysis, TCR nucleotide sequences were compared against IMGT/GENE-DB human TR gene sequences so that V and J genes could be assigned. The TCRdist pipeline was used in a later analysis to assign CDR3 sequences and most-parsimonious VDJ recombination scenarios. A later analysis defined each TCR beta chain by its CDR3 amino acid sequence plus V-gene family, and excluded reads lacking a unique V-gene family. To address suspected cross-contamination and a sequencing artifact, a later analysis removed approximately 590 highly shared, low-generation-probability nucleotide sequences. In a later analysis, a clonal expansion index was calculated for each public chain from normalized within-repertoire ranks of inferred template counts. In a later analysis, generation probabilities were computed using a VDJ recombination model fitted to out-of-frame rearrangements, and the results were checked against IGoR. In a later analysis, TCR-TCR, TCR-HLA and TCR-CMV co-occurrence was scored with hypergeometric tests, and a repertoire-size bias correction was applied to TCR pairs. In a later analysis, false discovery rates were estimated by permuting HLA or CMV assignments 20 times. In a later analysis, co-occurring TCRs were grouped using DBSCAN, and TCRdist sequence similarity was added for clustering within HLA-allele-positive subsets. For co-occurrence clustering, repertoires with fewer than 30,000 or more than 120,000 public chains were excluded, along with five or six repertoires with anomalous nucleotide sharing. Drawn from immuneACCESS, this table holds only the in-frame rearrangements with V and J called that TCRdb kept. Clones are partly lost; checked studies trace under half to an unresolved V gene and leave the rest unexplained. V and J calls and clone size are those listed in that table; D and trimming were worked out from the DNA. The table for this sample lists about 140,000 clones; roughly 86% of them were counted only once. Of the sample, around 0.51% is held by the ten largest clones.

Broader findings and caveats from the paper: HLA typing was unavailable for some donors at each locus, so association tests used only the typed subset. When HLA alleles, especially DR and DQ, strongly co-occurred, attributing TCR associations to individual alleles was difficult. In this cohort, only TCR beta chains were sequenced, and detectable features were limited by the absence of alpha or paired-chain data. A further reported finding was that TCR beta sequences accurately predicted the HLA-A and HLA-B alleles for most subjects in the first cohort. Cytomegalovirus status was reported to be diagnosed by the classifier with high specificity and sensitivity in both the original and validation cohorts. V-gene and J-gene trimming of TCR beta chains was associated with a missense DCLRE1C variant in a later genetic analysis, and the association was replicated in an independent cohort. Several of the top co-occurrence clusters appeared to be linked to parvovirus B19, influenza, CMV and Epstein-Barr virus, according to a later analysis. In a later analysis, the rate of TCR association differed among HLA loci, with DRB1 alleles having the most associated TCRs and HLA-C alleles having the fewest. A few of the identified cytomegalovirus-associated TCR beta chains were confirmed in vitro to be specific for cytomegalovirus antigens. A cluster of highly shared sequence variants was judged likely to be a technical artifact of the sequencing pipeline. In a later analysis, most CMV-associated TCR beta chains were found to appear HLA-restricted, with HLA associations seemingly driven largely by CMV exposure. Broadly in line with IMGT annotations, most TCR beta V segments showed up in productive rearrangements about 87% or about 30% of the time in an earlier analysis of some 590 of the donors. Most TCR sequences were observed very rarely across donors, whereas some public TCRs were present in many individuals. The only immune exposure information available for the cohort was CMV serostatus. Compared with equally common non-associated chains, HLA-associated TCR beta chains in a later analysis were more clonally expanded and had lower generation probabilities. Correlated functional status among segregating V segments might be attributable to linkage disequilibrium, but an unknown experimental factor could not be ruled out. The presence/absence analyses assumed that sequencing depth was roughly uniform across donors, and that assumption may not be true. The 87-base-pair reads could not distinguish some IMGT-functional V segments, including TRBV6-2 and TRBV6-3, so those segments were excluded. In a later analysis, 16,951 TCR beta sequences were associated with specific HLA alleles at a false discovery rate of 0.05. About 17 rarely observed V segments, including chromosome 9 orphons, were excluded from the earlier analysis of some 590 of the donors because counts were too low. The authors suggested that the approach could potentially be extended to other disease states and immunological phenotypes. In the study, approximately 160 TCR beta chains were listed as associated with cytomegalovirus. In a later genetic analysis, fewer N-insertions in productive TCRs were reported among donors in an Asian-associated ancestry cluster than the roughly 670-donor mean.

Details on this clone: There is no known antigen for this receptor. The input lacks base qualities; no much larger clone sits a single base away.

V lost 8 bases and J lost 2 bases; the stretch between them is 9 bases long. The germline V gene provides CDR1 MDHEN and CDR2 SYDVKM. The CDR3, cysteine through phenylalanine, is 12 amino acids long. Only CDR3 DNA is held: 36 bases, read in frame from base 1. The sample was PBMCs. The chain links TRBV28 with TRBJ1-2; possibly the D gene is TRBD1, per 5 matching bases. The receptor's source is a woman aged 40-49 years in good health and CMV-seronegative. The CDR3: CASGRGNYGYTF. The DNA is TGTGCCAGCGGTAGGGGAAACTATGGCTACACCTTC.